A selection of T cell receptor beta chains follows, all from one sample in a study of blood T cell repertoires in COVID-19. Profiled with immunoSEQ multiplex PCR; TCRdb holds only in-frame clones, not every one. This sample carries about 190,000 clones, around 86% of them seen once, and the ten largest clones take 6.7%. Sequences were obtained from peripheral blood. The receptors here all came from a man in his forties with acute or convalescent COVID-19. The CDR3 runs from the conserved cysteine through the conserved F or W. Each record gives: clone size, J gene, D gene, V gene, CDR3 DNA, CDR3 protein. The D gene is left open where the match is weak. Clone size, where shown, is once, few, many, or a class for clones that have expanded.

NA | TRBJ2-3 | NA | TRBV4-3 | TGCGCCAGCAGCCGGGGAGTTTTGGATACGCAGTATTTT | CASSRGVLDTQYF
NA | TRBJ2-5 | NA | TRBV5-1 | TGCGCCAGCAGCTTCCCGGGACAACAAGAGACCCAGTACTTC | CASSFPGQQETQYF
NA | TRBJ1-5 | NA | TRBV6-2/TRBV6-3 | TGTGCCAGCAGTTACGTGTCGGGGGACGGTCAGCCCCAGCATTTT | CASSYVSGDGQPQHF
NA | TRBJ1-1 | TRBD1 | TRBV28 | TGTGCCAGCAGGACAGGGGGCTGGACTGAAGCTTTCTTT | CASRTGGWTEAFF
NA | TRBJ2-5 | TRBD1 | TRBV19 | TGTGCCAGTAGTAACGACAGGGGGCTAAGAGAGACCCAGTACTTC | CASSNDRGLRETQYF
NA | TRBJ2-7 | TRBD1 | TRBV27 | TGTGCCAGCAGCATCACAGGGGCCCACGAGCAGTACTTC | CASSITGAHEQYF
NA | TRBJ1-2 | NA | TRBV7-8 | TGTGCCAGCAGCGTCACCGGGATCTATGGCTACACCTTC | CASSVTGIYGYTF
NA | TRBJ2-2 | TRBD1 | TRBV10-2 | TGCGCCAGCAGGGAGACAGGGGGCCGCACCGGGGAGCTGTTTTTT | CASRETGGRTGELFF
medium-sized | TRBJ1-3 | NA | TRBV7-9 | TGTGCCAGCAGCCCTTTGGGGGGGACTGGAAACACCATATATTTT | CASSPLGGTGNTIYF
NA | TRBJ1-4 | TRBD1 | TRBV4-1 | TGCGCCAGCAGCCCGGGGACAGGGGTTTTTATTAGTGAAAAACTGTTTTTT | CASSPGTGVFISEKLFF
NA | TRBJ2-2 | TRBD1 | TRBV6-2/TRBV6-3 | TGTGCCAGCAGTAGACCACTTCGACTCGACAGGGGTGGGACGACCGGGGAGCTGTTTTTT | CASSRPLRLDRGGTTGELFF
NA | TRBJ2-3 | NA | TRBV7-8 | TGTGCCAGCAGCTTAGAGGAGAGCACAGATACGCAGTATTTT | CASSLEESTDTQYF
NA | TRBJ2-5 | TRBD2 | TRBV18 | TGTGCCAGCTCACCAGCAGGGACTAGTCAAGAGACCCAGTACTTC | CASSPAGTSQETQYF
NA | TRBJ2-3 | TRBD2 | TRBV9 | TGTGCCAGCAGCGTAGGGGGAGGGGCAGATACGCAGTATTTT | CASSVGGGADTQYF
NA | TRBJ1-2 | TRBD1 | TRBV5-1 | TGCGCCAGCAGCTCTCGACAGGGGCACTATGGCTACACCTTC | CASSSRQGHYGYTF
NA | TRBJ1-1 | TRBD1 | TRBV7-8 | TGTGCCAGCAGGCGGACAGGGGGACACATGAACACTGAAGCTTTCTTT | CASRRTGGHMNTEAFF
NA | TRBJ1-2 | TRBD1 | TRBV18 | TGTGCCAGCTCACGGGACAGAATTTATGGCTACACCTTC | CASSRDRIYGYTF
NA | TRBJ2-1 | NA | TRBV21-1 | TGTGCCAGCAGCAGGTGGCTAGCGGCGCACAATGAGCAGTTCTTC | CASSRWLAAHNEQFF
NA | TRBJ1-1 | TRBD1 | TRBV28 | TGTGCCAGCAGTTTCCTAAGGGACAGCACTTTGAACACTGAAGCTTTCTTT | CASSFLRDSTLNTEAFF
NA | TRBJ1-5 | TRBD1 | TRBV6-4 | TGTGCCAGCAGTGGCCGGGACAGGGGATATAGCAATCAGCCCCAGCATTTT | CASSGRDRGYSNQPQHF
NA | TRBJ2-6 | NA | TRBV6-1 | TGTGCCAGCAGTGAACGGGGTGGGGCCAACGTCCTGACTTTC | CASSERGGANVLTF
NA | TRBJ2-1 | NA | TRBV11-2 | TGTGCCAGCAGGGCGGAATACAATGAGCAGTTCTTC | CASRAEYNEQFF
few | TRBJ2-1 | TRBD2 | TRBV7-8 | TGTGCCAGCAGCTGGACTAGCAGTGCTGAGCAGTTCTTC | CASSWTSSAEQFF
once | TRBJ2-7 | TRBD1 | TRBV30 | TGTGCCTGGAGTGTATTGTCAGGGGGCTCCTACGAGCAGTACTTC | CAWSVLSGGSYEQYF
once | TRBJ1-2 | NA | TRBV9 | TGTGCCAGCAGCCCGGGCCGGGGATTTAACTATGGCTACACCTTC | CASSPGRGFNYGYTF
NA | TRBJ2-7 | TRBD2 | TRBV6-2/TRBV6-3 | TGTGCCAGCAGTTACAGCTGGACTAGCGGTTACGCCTACGAGCAGTACTTC | CASSYSWTSGYAYEQYF
few | TRBJ1-1 | TRBD1 | TRBV6-5 | TGTGCCAGCAGTCCGCCGGGACAGGGAACGGGTGAAGCTTTCTTT | CASSPPGQGTGEAFF
NA | TRBJ2-3 | TRBD2 | TRBV6-5 | TGTGCCAGCAGCTATAGCGGGGGGGCCCCCGATACGCAGTATTTT | CASSYSGGAPDTQYF
NA | TRBJ1-2 | TRBD1 | TRBV27 | TGTGCCAGCAGTAGACAGGGGGCTATCAGCTATGGCTACACCTTC | CASSRQGAISYGYTF